The clone carrying this TCR beta chain was seen many times. The library tagged individual cDNA molecules with unique molecular identifiers. TCRdb passed the RACE reads through MiXCR, listing each CDR3 protein once. The data hold about 380,000 distinct CDR3 sequences, with 4% to 6% observed a single time. The source of the sample is a study of human T cells and chemical hapten exposure. The time point: pre-sensitization, week 0. Stated treatment: therapeutic diphenylcyclopropenone sensitization with weekly scalp DPC. This specimen consisted of whole blood, obtained in connection with sensitization to the hapten diphenylcyclopropenone (DPC). The TCR was taken from a woman between 45 and 65 years old with alopecia areata. Some clones in this sample may be carry-over from other donors' samples.

The CDR3 nucleotides read TGTGCCAGCAGTTACTCGTTCAGGGGGGTAGGCCTATACCAAGAGACCCAGTACTTC. This sequence encodes CASSYSFRGVGLYQETQYF. The chain employs TRBV6-5 and TRBJ2-5; perhaps TRBD1 as D (7 bases). Trimming removed 0 bases from V and 0 bases from J, with 20 bases in between. Germline CDR1 reads MNHEY; CDR2 reads SVGAGI. CDR3 length: 19 residues.